The clone carrying this TCR beta chain was seen only a few times. V shed 5 bases and J 0 bases; nucleotides not matched to a gene: 13. The CDR3 is 17 residues long. CDR1 and CDR2 from the germline V gene are SGHAT and FQNNGV. The authors used template switching to add a universal primer site and gave cDNA unique molecular identifiers. TCRdb reprocessed the 5' RACE reads with MiXCR, giving one entry per CDR3 protein. The sample consists of fewer than 350,000 distinct CDR3 sequences, approximately 8.5% of them appearing once. The data originate from a study of identical twins. A further study also used this sample, focusing on yellow fever vaccine responses in identical twins. This second study notes: Twin vaccine T cell responses reportedly seemed partly convergent, partly personalized.

Sequences were obtained from memory (CD45RO+) T cells sorted from blood. This clonotype was obtained from a woman under 30 in good health. The chain employs TRBV11-2 and TRBJ2-7; TRBD2 agrees at 7 bases. The CDR3 sequence is CASSLGGRDAFSYEQYV. CDR3 coding DNA: TGTGCCAGCAGCCTGGGGGGGAGGGACGCATTCTCCTACGAGCAGTACGTC.